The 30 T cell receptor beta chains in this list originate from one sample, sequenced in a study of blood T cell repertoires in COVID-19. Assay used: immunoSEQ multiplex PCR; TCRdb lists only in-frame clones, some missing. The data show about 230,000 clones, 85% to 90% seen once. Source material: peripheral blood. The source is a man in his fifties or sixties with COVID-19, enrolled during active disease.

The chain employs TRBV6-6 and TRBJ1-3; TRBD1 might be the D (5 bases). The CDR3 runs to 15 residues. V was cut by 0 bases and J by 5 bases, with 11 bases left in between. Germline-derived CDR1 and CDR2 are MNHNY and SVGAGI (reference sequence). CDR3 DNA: TGTGCCAGCAGTTACTCGGTGCCAGGGAGAAACACCATATATTTT. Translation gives CASSYSVPGRNTIYF.

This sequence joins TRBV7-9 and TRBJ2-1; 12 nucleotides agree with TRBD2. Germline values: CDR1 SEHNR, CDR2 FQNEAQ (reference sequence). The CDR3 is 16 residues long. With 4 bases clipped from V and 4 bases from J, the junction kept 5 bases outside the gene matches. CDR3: CASSSPTSGGYNEQFF. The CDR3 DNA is TGTGCCAGCAGCTCCCCTACTAGCGGGGGGTACAATGAGCAGTTCTTC.

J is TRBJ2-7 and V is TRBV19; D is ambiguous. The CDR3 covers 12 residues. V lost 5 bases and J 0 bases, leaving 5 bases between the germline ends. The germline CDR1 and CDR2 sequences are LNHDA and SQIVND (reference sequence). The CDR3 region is CASSRSSYEQYF. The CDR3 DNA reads TGTGCCAGTAGTCGGTCCTCCTACGAGCAGTACTTC.

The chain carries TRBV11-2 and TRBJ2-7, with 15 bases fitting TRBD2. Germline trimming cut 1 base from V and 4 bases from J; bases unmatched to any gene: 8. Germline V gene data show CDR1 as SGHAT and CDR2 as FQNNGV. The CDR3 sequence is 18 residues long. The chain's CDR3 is CASSLARTSGGASYEQYF. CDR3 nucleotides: TGTGCCAGCAGCTTAGCCCGGACTAGCGGGGGGGCCTCGTACGAGCAGTACTTC. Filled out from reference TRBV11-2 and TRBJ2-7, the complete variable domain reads EAGVAQSPRYKIIEKRQSVAFWCNPISGHATLYWYQQILGQGPKLLIQFQNNGVVDDSQLPKDRFSAERLKGVDSTLKIQPAKLEDSAVYLCASSLARTSGGASYEQYFGPGTRLTVT.

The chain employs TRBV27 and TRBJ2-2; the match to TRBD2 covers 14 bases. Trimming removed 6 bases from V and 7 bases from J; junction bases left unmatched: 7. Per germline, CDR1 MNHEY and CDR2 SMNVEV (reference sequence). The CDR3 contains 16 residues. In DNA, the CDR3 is TGTGCCAGCAGAAGACTAGCGGGGGGGCTTGGCGGGGAGCTGTTTTTT. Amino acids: CASRRLAGGLGGELFF.

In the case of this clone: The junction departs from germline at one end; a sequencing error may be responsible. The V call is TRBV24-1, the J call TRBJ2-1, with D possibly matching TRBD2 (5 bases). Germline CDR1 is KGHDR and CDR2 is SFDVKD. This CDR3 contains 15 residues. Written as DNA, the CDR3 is TGTGCCACCAGTGATCCGAGGGCCTCCTACAACGAGCAGTTCTTC. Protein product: CATSDPRASYNEQFF.

Here the CDR3 DNA reads TGTGCCACCAGCAGAGATCCAGGGCCCTACGAGCAGTACTTC. Translating gives CATSRDPGPYEQYF. This sequence joins TRBV15 and TRBJ2-7; D might be TRBD1 (5 bases). The germline V gene encodes CDR1 LNHNV and CDR2 YYDKDF (reference sequence). Trimming removed 0 bases from V and 2 bases from J, with 8 bases in between. There are 14 residues in the CDR3.

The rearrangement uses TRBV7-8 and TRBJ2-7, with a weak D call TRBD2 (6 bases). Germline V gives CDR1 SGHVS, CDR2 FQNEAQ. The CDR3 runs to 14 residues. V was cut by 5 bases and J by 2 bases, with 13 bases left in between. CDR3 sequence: CASSQGTSTYEQYF. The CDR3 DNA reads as TGTGCCAGCAGCCAAGGGACTTCTACCTACGAGCAGTACTTC.

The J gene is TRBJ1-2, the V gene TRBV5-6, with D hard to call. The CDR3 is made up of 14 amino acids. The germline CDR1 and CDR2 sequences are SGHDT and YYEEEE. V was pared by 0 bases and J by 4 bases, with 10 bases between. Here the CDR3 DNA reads TGTGCCAGCAGCTTGGTTTCGATCGGCTATGGCTACACCTTC. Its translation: CASSLVSIGYGYTF.

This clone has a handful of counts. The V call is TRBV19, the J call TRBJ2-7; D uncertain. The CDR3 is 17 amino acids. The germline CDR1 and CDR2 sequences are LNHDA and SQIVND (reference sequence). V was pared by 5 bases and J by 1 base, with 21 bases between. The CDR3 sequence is CASSRSQTLAESYEQYF. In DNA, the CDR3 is TGTGCCAGTAGTCGTAGTCAGACTTTAGCCGAATCCTACGAGCAGTACTTC.

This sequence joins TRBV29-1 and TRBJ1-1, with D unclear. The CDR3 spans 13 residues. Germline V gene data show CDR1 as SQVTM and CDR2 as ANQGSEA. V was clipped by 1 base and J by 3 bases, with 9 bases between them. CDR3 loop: CSVEVAGYTEAFF. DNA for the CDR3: TGCAGCGTTGAAGTCGCAGGCTACACTGAAGCTTTCTTT.

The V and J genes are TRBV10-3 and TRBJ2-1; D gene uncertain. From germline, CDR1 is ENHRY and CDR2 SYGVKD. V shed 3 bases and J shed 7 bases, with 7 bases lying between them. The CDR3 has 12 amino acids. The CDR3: CAISDGGNEQFF. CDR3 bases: TGTGCCATCAGTGACGGCGGAAATGAGCAGTTCTTC.

CDR3 region: CASSLGQGGVGEQYF. CDR3 coding DNA: TGTGCCAGCAGCTTAGGACAGGGGGGCGTGGGGGAGCAGTACTTC. V gene TRBV7-6 combines with J gene TRBJ2-7; the match to TRBD1 covers 9 bases. Looked up from germline, CDR1 is SGHVS and CDR2 is FNYEAQ. With V trimmed by 1 base and J by 7 bases, 8 bases remained unmatched. This CDR3 is 15 amino acids long.

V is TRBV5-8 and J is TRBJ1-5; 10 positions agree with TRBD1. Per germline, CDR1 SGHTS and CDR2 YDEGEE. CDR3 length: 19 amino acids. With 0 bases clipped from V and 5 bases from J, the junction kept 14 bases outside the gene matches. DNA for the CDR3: TGTGCCAGCAGCTTGGCGATCTCGACAGGGGGCTTCTTTGATCAGCCCCAGCATTTT. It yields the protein CASSLAISTGGFFDQPQHF.

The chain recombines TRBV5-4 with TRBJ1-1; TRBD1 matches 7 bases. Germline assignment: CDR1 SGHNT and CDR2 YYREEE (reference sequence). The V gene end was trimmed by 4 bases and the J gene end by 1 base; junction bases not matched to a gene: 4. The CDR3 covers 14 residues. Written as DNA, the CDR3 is TGTGCCAGCAGCCACCGGGACAGGAACACTGAAGCTTTCTTT. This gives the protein CASSHRDRNTEAFF.

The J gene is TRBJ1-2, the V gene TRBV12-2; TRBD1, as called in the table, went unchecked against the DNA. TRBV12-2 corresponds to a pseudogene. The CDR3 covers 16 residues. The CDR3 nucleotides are TGTGCAAGTCGCTTAGGACAGGGGGCCATGAGCTATGGCTACACCTTC. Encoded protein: CASRLGQGAMSYGYTF.

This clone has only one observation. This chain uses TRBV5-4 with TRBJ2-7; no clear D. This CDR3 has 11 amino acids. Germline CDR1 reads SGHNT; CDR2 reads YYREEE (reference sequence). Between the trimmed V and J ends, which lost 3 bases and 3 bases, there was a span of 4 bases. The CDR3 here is CASSSNYEQYF. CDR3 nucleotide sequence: TGTGCCAGCAGCTCAAACTACGAGCAGTACTTC. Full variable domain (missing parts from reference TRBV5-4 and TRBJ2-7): ETGVTQSPTHLIKTRGQQVTLRCSSQSGHNTVSWYQQALGQGPQFIFQYYREEENGRGNFPPRFSGLQFPNYSSELNVNALELDDSALYLCASSSNYEQYFGPGTRLTVT.

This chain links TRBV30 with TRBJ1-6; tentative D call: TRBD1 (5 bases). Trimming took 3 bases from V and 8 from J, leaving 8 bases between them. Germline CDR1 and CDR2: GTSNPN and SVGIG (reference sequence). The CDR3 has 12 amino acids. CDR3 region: CAWRTAYSPLHF. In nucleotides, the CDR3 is TGTGCCTGGAGGACAGCCTATTCACCCCTCCACTTT.

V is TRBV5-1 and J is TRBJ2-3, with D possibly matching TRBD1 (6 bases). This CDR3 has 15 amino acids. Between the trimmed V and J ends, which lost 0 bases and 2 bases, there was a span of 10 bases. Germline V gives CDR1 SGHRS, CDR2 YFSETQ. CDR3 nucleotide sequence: TGCGCCAGCAGCTTGGAAGGACAGCCCACAGATACGCAGTATTTT. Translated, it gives CASSLEGQPTDTQYF.

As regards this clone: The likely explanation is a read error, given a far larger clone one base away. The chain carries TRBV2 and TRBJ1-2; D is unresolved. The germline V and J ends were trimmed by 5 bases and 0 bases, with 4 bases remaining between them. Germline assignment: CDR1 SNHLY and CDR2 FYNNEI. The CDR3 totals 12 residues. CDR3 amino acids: CASSSTNYGYTF. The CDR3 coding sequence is TGTGCCAGCAGTTCTACTAACTATGGCTACACCTTC. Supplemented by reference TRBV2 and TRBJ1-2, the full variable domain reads EPEVTQTPSHQVTQMGQEVILRCVPISNHLYFYWYRQILGQKVEFLVSFYNNEISEKSEIFDDQFSVERPDGSNFTLKIRSTKLEDSAMYFCASSSTNYGYTFGSGTRLTVV.

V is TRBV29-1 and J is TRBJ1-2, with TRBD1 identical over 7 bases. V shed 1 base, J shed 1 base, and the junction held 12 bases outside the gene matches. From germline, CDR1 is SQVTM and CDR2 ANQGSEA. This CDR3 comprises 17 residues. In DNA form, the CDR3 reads TGCAGCGTTGAAGGTCATCCGCGGGCAGGGGGTAACTATGGCTACACCTTC. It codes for CSVEGHPRAGGNYGYTF.

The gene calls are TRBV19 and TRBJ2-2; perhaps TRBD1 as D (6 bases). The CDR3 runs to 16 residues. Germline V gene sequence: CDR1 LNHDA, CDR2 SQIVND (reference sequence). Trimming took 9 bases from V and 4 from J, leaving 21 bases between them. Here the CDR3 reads CASQPGAVWATGELFF. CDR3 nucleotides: TGTGCCAGCCAACCAGGGGCGGTCTGGGCCACCGGGGAGCTGTTTTTT.

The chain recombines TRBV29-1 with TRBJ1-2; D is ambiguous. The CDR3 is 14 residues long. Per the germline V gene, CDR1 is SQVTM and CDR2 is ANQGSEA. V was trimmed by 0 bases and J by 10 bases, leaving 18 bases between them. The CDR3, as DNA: TGCAGCGTTGAAGATGGGGTAGCCAGGCGGGCCTACACCTTC. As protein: CSVEDGVARRAYTF.

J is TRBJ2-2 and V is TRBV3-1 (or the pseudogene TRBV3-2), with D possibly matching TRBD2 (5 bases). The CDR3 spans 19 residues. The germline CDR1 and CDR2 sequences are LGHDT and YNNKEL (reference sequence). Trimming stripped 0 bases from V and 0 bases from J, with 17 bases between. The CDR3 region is CASSQERPGSFANTGELFF. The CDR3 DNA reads TGTGCCAGCAGCCAAGAGAGGCCGGGGAGCTTCGCGAACACCGGGGAGCTGTTTTTT.

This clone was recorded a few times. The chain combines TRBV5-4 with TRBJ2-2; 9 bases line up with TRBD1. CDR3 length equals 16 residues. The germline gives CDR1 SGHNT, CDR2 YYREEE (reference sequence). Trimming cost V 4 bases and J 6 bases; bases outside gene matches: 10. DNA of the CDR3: TGTGCCAGCAGCCCGCCATCCGGGACAGGGCCCGGGGAGCTGTTTTTT. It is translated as CASSPPSGTGPGELFF.

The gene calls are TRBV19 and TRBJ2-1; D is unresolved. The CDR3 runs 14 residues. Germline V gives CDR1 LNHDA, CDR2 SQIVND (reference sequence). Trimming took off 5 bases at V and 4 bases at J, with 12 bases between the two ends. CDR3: CASSRPPSYNEQFF. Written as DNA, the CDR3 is TGTGCCAGTAGTCGCCCCCCTAGTTACAATGAGCAGTTCTTC.

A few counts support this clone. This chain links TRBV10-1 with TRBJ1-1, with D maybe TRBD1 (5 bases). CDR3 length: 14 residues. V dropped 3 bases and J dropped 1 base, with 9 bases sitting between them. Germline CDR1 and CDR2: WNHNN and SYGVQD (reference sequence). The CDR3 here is CASSEGRENTEAFF. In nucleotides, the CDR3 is TGCGCCAGCAGTGAAGGCAGGGAGAACACTGAAGCTTTCTTT.

CDR3 DNA: TGTGCCAGCAGCGCGGGACTAGCGGGAGGGGCCAATGAGCAGTTCTTC. This translates into CASSAGLAGGANEQFF. This chain joins TRBV5-4 and TRBJ2-1; TRBD2 aligns across 16 bases. This CDR3 is built from 16 residues. Germline CDR1 reads SGHNT; CDR2 reads YYREEE (reference sequence). Unmatched junction bases numbered 4, after V lost 4 bases and J lost 6 bases.

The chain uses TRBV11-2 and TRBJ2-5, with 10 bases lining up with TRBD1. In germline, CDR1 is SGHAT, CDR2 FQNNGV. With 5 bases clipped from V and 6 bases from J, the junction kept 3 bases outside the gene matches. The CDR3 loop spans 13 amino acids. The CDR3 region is CASSQDRGQTQYF. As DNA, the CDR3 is TGTGCCAGCAGCCAAGACAGGGGGCAGACCCAGTACTTC.

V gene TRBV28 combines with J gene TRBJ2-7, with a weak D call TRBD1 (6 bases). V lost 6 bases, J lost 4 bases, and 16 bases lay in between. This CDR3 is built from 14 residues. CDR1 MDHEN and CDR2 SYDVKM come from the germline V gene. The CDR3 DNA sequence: TGTGCCAGCAGCGCTTCAGGACAGTCTTACGAGCAGTACTTC. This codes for CASSASGQSYEQYF.